The 2 T cell receptor beta chains in this list originate from one sample, sequenced in a study of blood T cell repertoires in COVID-19. This table comes from immunoSEQ multiplex PCR, and its TCRdb copy is limited to in-frame clones, with some not included. The data show tens of thousands of clones, with 80% to 90% seen just once and under 30% held by the top ten. The specimen sequenced was peripheral blood. These receptors were obtained from a human donor in a cohort sampled during active COVID-19.

The V call is TRBV28, the J call TRBJ2-7; D gene uncertain. The V and J ends lost 1 base and 5 bases respectively, with 6 bases between them. Germline V gene sequence: CDR1 MDHEN, CDR2 SYDVKM. The CDR3 spans 12 residues. CDR3 DNA: TGTGCCAGCAGTTTATTGGGCCACGAGCAGTACTTC. It specifies CASSLLGHEQYF.

The V gene is TRBV11-2, the J gene TRBJ1-4, with TRBD1 matching over 7 bases. This CDR3 region has 16 residues. Per the germline V gene, CDR1 is SGHAT and CDR2 is FQNNGV. The V segment lost 4 bases and the J segment 8 bases; nucleotides outside the gene matches: 13. CDR3: CASSSLRQGREEKLFF. CDR3 coding DNA: TGTGCCAGCAGCTCATTAAGACAGGGAAGAGAGGAAAAACTGTTTTTT. Combining the CDR3 with reference TRBV11-2 and TRBJ1-4 gives the whole variable domain EAGVAQSPRYKIIEKRQSVAFWCNPISGHATLYWYQQILGQGPKLLIQFQNNGVVDDSQLPKDRFSAERLKGVDSTLKIQPAKLEDSAVYLCASSSLRQGREEKLFFGSGTQLSVL.